This T cell receptor beta chain was identified during a study of blood T cells in healthy people across ages. The germline V gene has CDR1 SNHLY and CDR2 FYNNEI. The length of the CDR3 is 16 residues. The V and J ends lost 4 bases and 1 base respectively, with 15 bases between them. Combining a sample-barcoded 5' primer with a J-beta primer mix, a second PCR ran for roughly 7 to 11 cycles. TCRdb re-called the 5' RACE reads with MiXCR, one entry per CDR3 protein. This repertoire shows hundreds of thousands of distinct CDR3 sequences, about 56% found once; its top ten account for roughly 25%. Study results and limitations: Shifts in expanded clonotypes may have been confounded by donor CMV status, which was unknown. Any conclusive comparison of naive versus antigen-experienced cells was prevented by using unsorted PBMCs.

A word on this clonotype: Antigen: not known.

It was approximately 10 milliliters of peripheral blood that were drawn from each donor. The sequencing sample was made of blood. The source of this sequence is a man between 40 and 49 years old in good health. The chain employs TRBV2 and TRBJ2-3; possibly TRBD1 or TRBD2 for D (5 bases each). The CDR3 spells CASSGDAARRTDTQYF. The CDR3 DNA reads as TGTGCCAGCAGTGGGGACGCGGCCCGACGCACAGATACGCAGTATTTT. Full variable domain (remainder filled in from reference TRBV2 and TRBJ2-3): EPEVTQTPSHQVTQMGQEVILRCVPISNHLYFYWYRQILGQKVEFLVSFYNNEISEKSEIFDDQFSVERPDGSNFTLKIRSTKLEDSAMYFCASSGDAARRTDTQYFGPGTRLTVL.